The TCR beta chain under discussion was sequenced for a study of response to subunit inactivated influenza vaccine. Whole-study findings and limits: Few additional T cells are recruited per seasonal influenza vaccination, authors suggested.

In this sample, this clonotype turned up many times. Its target is unknown. CDR3 length equals 14 residues. Germline V gene sequence: CDR1 SGHTA, CDR2 FQGNSA. V lost 3 bases and J lost 0, with 7 bases in between. TCRdb analysed the RT-PCR reads with MiXCR anew, one entry per CDR3 protein. The sample shows some 850,000 distinct CDR3 sequences, 15% to 20% of them seen only once. The chain carries TRBV7-2 and TRBJ2-3; D ambiguous. The sample was PBMCs from blood, taken approximately 5 days after vaccination. This TCR was sampled from a man aged 50 to 59 who received an inactivated influenza vaccine. CDR3 protein: CASSFLDSTDTQYF. The CDR3, as DNA: TGTGCCAGCAGCTTTCTGGACAGCACAGATACGCAGTATTTT.